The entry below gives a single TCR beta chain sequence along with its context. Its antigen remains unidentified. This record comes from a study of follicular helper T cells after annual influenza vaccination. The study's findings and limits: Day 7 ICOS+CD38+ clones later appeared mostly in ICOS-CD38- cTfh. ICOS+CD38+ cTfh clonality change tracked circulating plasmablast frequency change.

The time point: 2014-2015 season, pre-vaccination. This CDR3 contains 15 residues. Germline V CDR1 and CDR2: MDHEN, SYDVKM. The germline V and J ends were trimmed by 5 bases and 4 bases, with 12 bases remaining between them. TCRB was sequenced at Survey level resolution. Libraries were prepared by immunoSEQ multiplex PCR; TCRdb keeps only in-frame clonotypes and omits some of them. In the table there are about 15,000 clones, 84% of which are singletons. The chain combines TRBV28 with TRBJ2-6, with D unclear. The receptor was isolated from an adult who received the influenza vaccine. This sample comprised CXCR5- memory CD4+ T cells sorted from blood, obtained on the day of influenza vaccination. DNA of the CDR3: TGTGCCAGCAGTCTCCTGGCGGTCGGGGCCAACGTCCTGACTTTC. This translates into CASSLLAVGANVLTF.